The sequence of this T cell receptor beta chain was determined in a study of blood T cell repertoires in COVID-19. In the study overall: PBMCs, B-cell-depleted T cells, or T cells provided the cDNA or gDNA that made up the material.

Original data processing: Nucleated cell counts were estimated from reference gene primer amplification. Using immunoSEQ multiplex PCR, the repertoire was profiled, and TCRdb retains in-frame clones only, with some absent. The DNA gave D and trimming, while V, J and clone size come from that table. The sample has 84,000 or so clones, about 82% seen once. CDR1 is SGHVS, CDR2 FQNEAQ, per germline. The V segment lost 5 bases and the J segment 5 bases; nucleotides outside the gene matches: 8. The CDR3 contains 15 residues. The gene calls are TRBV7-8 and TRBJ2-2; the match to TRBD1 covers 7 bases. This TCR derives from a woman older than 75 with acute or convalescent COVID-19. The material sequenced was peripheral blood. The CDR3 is CASSRDRAVTGELFF. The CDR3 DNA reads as TGTGCCAGCAGCCGAGACAGGGCGGTGACCGGGGAGCTGTTTTTT. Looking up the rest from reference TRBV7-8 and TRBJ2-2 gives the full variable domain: GAGVSQSPRYKVAKRGQDVALRCDPISGHVSLFWYQQALGQGPEFLTYFQNEAQLDKSGLPSDRFFAERPEGSVSTLKIQRTQQEDSAVYLCASSRDRAVTGELFFGEGSRLTVL.